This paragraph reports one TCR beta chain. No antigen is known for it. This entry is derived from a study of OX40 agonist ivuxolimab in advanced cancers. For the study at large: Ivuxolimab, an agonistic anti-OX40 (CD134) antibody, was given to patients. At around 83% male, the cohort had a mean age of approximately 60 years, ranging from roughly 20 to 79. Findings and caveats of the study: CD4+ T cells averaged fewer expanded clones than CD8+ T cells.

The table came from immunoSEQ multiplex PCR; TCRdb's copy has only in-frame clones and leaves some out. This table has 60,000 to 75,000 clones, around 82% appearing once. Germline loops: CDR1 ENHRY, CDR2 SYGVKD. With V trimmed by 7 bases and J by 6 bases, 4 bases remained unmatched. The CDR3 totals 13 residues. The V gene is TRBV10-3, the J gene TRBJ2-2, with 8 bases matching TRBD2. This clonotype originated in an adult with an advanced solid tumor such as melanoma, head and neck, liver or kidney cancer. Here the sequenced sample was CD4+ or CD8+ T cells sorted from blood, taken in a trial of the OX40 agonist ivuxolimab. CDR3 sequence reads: CAINGREAGELFF. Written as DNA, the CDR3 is TGTGCCATCAATGGGCGGGAGGCCGGGGAGCTGTTTTTT.